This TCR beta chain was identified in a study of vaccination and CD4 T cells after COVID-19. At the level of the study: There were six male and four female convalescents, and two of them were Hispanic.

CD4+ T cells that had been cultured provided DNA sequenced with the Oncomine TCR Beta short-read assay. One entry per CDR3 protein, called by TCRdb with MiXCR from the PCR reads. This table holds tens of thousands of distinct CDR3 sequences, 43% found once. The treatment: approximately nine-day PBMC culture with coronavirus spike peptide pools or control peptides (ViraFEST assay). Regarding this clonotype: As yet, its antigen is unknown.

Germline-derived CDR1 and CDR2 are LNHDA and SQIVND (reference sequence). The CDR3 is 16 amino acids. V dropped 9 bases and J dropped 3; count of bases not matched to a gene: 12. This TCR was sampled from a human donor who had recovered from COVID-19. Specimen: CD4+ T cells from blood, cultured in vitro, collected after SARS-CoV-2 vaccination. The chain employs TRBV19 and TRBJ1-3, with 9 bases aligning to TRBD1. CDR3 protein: CASRTGDIYGGNTIYF. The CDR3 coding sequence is TGTGCCAGCCGGACAGGGGATATCTACGGTGGAAACACCATATATTTT.